Detailed here is one T cell receptor (beta chain). The entry originates in a study of blood T cell repertoires in COVID-19. Study details: The cDNA or gDNA used as material had been derived from T cells, B-cell-depleted T cells, or PBMCs.

Original processing notes: It was from reference gene primer amplification that nucleated cell counts were estimated. Libraries were prepared by immunoSEQ multiplex PCR; TCRdb keeps only in-frame clonotypes and omits some of them. D and trimming come from the DNA, and the V and J calls and clone size come from that table. The sample contains about 120,000 clones, about nine tenths of which appear only once. From germline, CDR1 is SGHNT and CDR2 YYREEE (reference sequence). The CDR3 has 12 amino acids. The V end was cut by 2 bases, the J end by 10 bases, with 10 bases between. The sample taken for sequencing was peripheral blood. The sequence came from a human donor with active COVID-19. The donor label of this sample is uncertain. The rearrangement joins TRBV5-4 to TRBJ2-1; D perhaps matches TRBD1 (5 bases). CDR3 in DNA: TGTGCCAGCAGCTTAGTGACAGCCGAGCAGTTCTTC. Translating it yields CASSLVTAEQFF.